A selection of T cell receptor beta chains follows, all from one sample in a study of shared clonotypes between healthy human individuals. Sequenced by immunoSEQ multiplex PCR; TCRdb stores in-frame clones only, minus some. The table lists roughly 520,000 clones, approximately 94% of them singletons. The sequenced material came from naive CD4+ T cells sorted from blood. Source of these receptors: a woman aged 25 to 39 in good health. CDR3s include the opening cysteine and the closing phenylalanine or tryptophan. The order of the fields is V gene, D gene, J gene, clone size, CDR3 protein, CDR3 DNA. D genes are given only for firm matches. Rows may omit the clone size; those that give it use once, few, many or a size class.

>TRBV4-2|NA|TRBJ2-7|NA
CASSQAVSAEGNEQYF
TGTGCCAGCAGCCAAGCTGTCTCAGCGGAGGGTAACGAGCAGTACTTC
>TRBV28|TRBD1|TRBJ2-7|NA
CASSSGQGEPYEQYF
TGTGCCAGCAGTTCCGGACAGGGCGAACCCTACGAGCAGTACTTC
>TRBV19|NA|TRBJ1-3|NA
CASSPGSGNTIYF
TGTGCCAGTAGTCCGGGCTCTGGAAACACCATATATTTT
>TRBV4-1|NA|TRBJ1-4|once
CASSRWAYNEKLFF
TGCGCCAGCAGCCGATGGGCCTATAATGAAAAACTGTTTTTT
>TRBV18|NA|TRBJ1-1|NA
CASSPPRGTNTEAFF
TGTGCCAGCTCACCACCGAGGGGTACGAACACTGAAGCTTTCTTT
>TRBV25-1|TRBD1|TRBJ2-3|NA
CASSTAGQGSTDTQYF
TGTGCCAGCAGCACAGCGGGACAGGGTAGCACAGATACGCAGTATTTT
>TRBV15|NA|TRBJ2-1|once
CATSRDKGRRNEQFF
TGTGCCACCAGCAGAGATAAAGGCAGGCGCAATGAGCAGTTCTTC
>TRBV27|TRBD2|TRBJ2-1|NA
CASSTTSSSYNEQFF
TGTGCCAGCAGTACGACTAGCTCTTCCTACAATGAGCAGTTCTTC
>TRBV6-5|NA|TRBJ1-1|NA
CASSYMFGGWAFF
TGTGCCAGCAGTTACATGTTCGGCGGGTGGGCTTTCTTT
>TRBV7-9|NA|TRBJ2-5|NA
CASSPGETQYF
TGTGCCAGCAGCCCTGGGGAGACCCAGTACTTC
>TRBV19|NA|TRBJ2-3|NA
CASSRRPTDTQYF
TGTGCCAGCTCACGGAGGCCCACAGATACGCAGTATTTT
>TRBV11-2|TRBD1|TRBJ2-7|few
CASSLQGDSYEQYF
TGTGCCAGCAGCCTTCAGGGGGACTCCTACGAGCAGTACTTC
>TRBV29-1|TRBD1|TRBJ2-5|NA
CSVGQGKGETQYF
TGCAGCGTCGGACAGGGCAAAGGAGAGACCCAGTACTTC
>TRBV1|NA|TRBJ1-5|few
CTSSQDITGGRPQHF
TGCACCAGCAGCCAAGATATAACTGGCGGTCGGCCCCAGCATTTT
>TRBV4-1|NA|TRBJ2-3|NA
CASSQDGRPPSTDTQYF
TGCGCCAGCAGCCAAGATGGCCGACCCCCTAGCACAGATACGCAGTATTTT
>TRBV6-5|TRBD2|TRBJ2-5|NA
CASSYGLAGAEEQYF
TGTGCCAGCAGTTACGGACTAGCGGGAGCGGAAGAGCAGTACTTC
>TRBV19|NA|TRBJ2-3|NA
CASSMSRGPRPTDTQYF
TGTGCCAGTAGTATGTCTCGGGGGCCCCGGCCGACAGATACGCAGTATTTT
>TRBV10-3|TRBD1|TRBJ2-2|NA
CALGTGNTGELFF
TGTGCCTTGGGGACAGGGAACACCGGGGAGCTGTTTTTT
>TRBV29-1|TRBD2|TRBJ2-7|NA
CSGRLAGDEQYF
TGCAGCGGACGACTAGCGGGGGACGAGCAGTACTTC
>TRBV11-2|NA|TRBJ2-2|NA
CASSSPSRSGELFF
TGTGCCAGCAGCTCACCTTCCCGTAGCGGGGAGCTGTTTTTT
>TRBV28|TRBD1|TRBJ1-4|NA
CASSRQGLREKLFF
TGTGCCAGCAGTAGACAGGGGTTGAGGGAAAAACTGTTTTTT
>TRBV6-1|NA|TRBJ1-5|NA
CASSEGLGGSNQPQHF
TGTGCCAGCAGTGAAGGTCTCGGGGGAAGCAATCAGCCCCAGCATTTT
>TRBV5-4|NA|TRBJ1-6|NA
CASSPGGDSPLHF
TGTGCCAGCAGTCCTGGTGGGGATTCACCCCTCCACTTT
>TRBV10-3|NA|TRBJ2-7|NA
CAISESYGPSYEQYF
TGTGCCATCAGTGAGTCTTATGGGCCCTCCTACGAGCAGTACTTC
>TRBV7-8|NA|TRBJ1-1|NA
CASSLAPQGTEAFF
TGTGCCAGCAGCTTAGCGCCCCAGGGGACTGAAGCTTTCTTT
>TRBV9|NA|TRBJ2-1|once
CASSVGENEQFF
TGTGCCAGCAGCGTAGGGGAGAATGAGCAGTTCTTC
>TRBV7-2|NA|TRBJ2-1|NA
CASSFYSVDNYNEQFF
TGTGCCAGCAGCTTTTATTCGGTAGACAACTACAATGAGCAGTTCTTC
>TRBV5-8|NA|TRBJ2-7|NA
CASRTEAGQSYEQYF
TGTGCCAGCAGAACCGAAGCGGGACAGAGCTACGAGCAGTACTTC
>TRBV10-3|NA|TRBJ1-5|NA
CATNDGNSNQPQHF
TGTGCCACCAACGACGGGAATAGCAATCAGCCCCAGCATTTT
>TRBV28|NA|TRBJ1-6|NA
CASSSRSGGFLAPLHF
TGTGCCAGCAGTTCGAGGTCAGGCGGCTTTTTGGCACCCCTCCACTTT
>TRBV19|NA|TRBJ2-2|NA
CASSEGIHGELFF
TGTGCCAGTAGTGAGGGAATCCACGGGGAGCTGTTTTTT
>TRBV28|TRBD2|TRBJ2-7|NA
CASSLPLAGSSYEQYF
TGTGCCAGCAGTTTACCACTAGCGGGCAGCTCCTACGAGCAGTACTTC
>TRBV4-1|TRBD1|TRBJ2-1|NA
CASSQAPTGGAENEQFF
TGCGCCAGCAGCCAAGCCCCGACAGGGGGCGCTGAGAATGAGCAGTTCTTC
>TRBV10-1|TRBD1|TRBJ2-7|NA
CASSGAKGQGYEQYF
TGCGCCAGCAGTGGAGCCAAGGGACAGGGCTACGAGCAGTACTTC
>TRBV19|TRBD1|TRBJ2-2|NA
CASRTGQGATGELFF
TGTGCCAGTAGAACGGGACAGGGGGCAACCGGGGAGCTGTTTTTT
>TRBV27|NA|TRBJ2-7|NA
CASSLSRESYEQYF
TGTGCCAGCAGTTTATCGCGAGAGTCCTACGAGCAGTACTTC
>TRBV2|TRBD2|TRBJ2-2|NA
CASSFGLAGAGELFF
TGTGCCAGCAGTTTTGGACTAGCGGGAGCTGGGGAGCTGTTTTTT
>TRBV5-1|NA|TRBJ2-2|NA
CASSLEPGNTGELFF
TGCGCCAGCAGCTTGGAACCAGGGAACACCGGGGAGCTGTTTTTT
>TRBV18|NA|TRBJ1-4|NA
CASSPFKSNPNEKLFF
TGTGCCAGCTCACCATTTAAGTCCAACCCTAATGAAAAACTGTTTTTT
>TRBV7-2|NA|TRBJ2-3|NA
CASSLVGGPWADTQYF
TGTGCCAGCAGCTTAGTAGGCGGGCCCTGGGCAGATACGCAGTATTTT
>TRBV11-2|NA|TRBJ1-2|NA
CASSLAGGRPYGYTF
TGTGCCAGCAGCTTAGCGGGGGGGCGGCCTTATGGCTACACCTTC
>TRBV5-4|NA|TRBJ2-1|NA
CASSSSQGNEQFF
TGTGCCAGCAGCTCCTCCCAGGGAAATGAGCAGTTCTTC
>TRBV19|TRBD2|TRBJ2-7|NA
CASRRLAGDYEQYF
TGTGCCAGTAGAAGACTAGCGGGAGATTACGAGCAGTACTTC
>TRBV5-4|TRBD2|TRBJ2-2|NA
CASTQSGRGIGELFF
TGTGCCAGTACCCAAAGCGGGAGGGGGATCGGGGAGCTGTTTTTT
>TRBV9|NA|TRBJ2-2|NA
CASSPRGDTGELFF
TGTGCCAGCAGCCCCCGTGGGGACACCGGGGAGCTGTTTTTT
>TRBV14|NA|TRBJ2-2|NA
CASSQDLVGRYYTGELFF
TGTGCCAGCAGCCAAGATCTGGTGGGACGATATTACACCGGGGAGCTGTTTTTT
>TRBV18|TRBD2|TRBJ2-4|NA
CASSHGTTGNIQYF
TGTGCCAGCTCACACGGGACTACGGGAAACATTCAGTACTTC
>TRBV5-1|TRBD1|TRBJ2-1|NA
CASSSGTGGRDEQFF
TGCGCCAGCAGCTCTGGGACAGGGGGCAGGGATGAGCAGTTCTTC
>TRBV5-1|NA|TRBJ2-2|NA
CASSLERGTGELFF
TGCGCCAGCAGCTTGGAAAGGGGAACCGGGGAGCTGTTTTTT
>TRBV7-8|NA|TRBJ2-5|NA
CASSSTGTQQETQYF
TGTGCCAGCAGCTCAACCGGGACCCAGCAAGAGACCCAGTACTTC
>TRBV5-6|TRBD1|TRBJ2-7|NA
CASSLPGQGAYEQYF
TGTGCCAGCAGCTTGCCGGGACAGGGGGCCTACGAGCAGTACTTC
>TRBV28|NA|TRBJ1-2|NA
CASRFSDALGYGYTF
TGTGCCAGCAGGTTTTCCGACGCGCTGGGCTATGGCTACACCTTC
>TRBV5-1|TRBD2|TRBJ2-2|NA
CASSSRLAGGGSTGELFF
TGCGCCAGCAGCTCCCGACTAGCGGGAGGGGGTAGCACCGGGGAGCTGTTTTTT
>TRBV5-6|TRBD1|TRBJ1-5|NA
CASSFRGSNQPQHF
TGTGCCAGCAGCTTCAGGGGGAGCAATCAGCCCCAGCATTTT